This TCR beta chain is from a study of OX40 agonist ivuxolimab in advanced cancers. Study-level background: The costimulatory receptor OX40 (CD134) was targeted by ivuxolimab, a fully human IgG2 agonistic monoclonal antibody. Intravenous ivuxolimab was administered to patients every 2 weeks at six dose levels: 0.01, 0.1, 0.3, 1.5, 3 and 10 mg/kg. Of the 50 to 55 dose-escalation patients, hepatocellular carcinoma was present in around 20, melanoma in around 15, renal cell carcinoma in 9 and head and neck cancer in 9. A male proportion of around 81% and a mean age of about 60 years, ranging from about 23 to 79, were recorded for the dose-escalation cohort. Prior anti-PD-1, anti-PD-L1 or anti-CTLA-4 therapy was permitted, and less than 45% of dose-escalation patients had received checkpoint inhibitors. Partial responses occurred in three dose-escalation patients, of whom one had hepatocellular carcinoma and two had cutaneous melanoma. The point of sequencing TCRbeta in the periphery was to test whether ivuxolimab changed TCR sequence diversity and drove clonal T-cell expansion. The monotherapy dose-escalation portion (N of about 50 patients) of the phase I ivuxolimab trial is reported in the paper.

Patients with a history of autoimmune disease or receiving systemic immunosuppression were excluded from the trial. Peripheral blood for TCR sequencing was collected from all dose cohorts at baseline, on cycle 4 day 1, and on cycle 7 day 1. The samples were taken from a phase I, first-in-human, multicenter, open-label dose-escalation trial of ivuxolimab. Adults with locally advanced or metastatic melanoma, renal cell, hepatocellular, or head and neck squamous cell carcinoma were enrolled in the trial. CD4+ and CD8+ T cells were sorted separately from peripheral blood before TCR sequencing. Germline trimming amounts to 3 bases on V and 3 bases on J, with 2 as the count of junction bases outside the gene matches. From cysteine to phenylalanine, the CDR3 is 15 amino acids long. The entry retains the CDR3 DNA only, 45 bases that are in frame from base 1. From the germline V gene, CDR1 is SGDLS and CDR2 is YYNGEE.

Genomic DNA was isolated from the sorted cells so that the TCRbeta CDR3 region could be sequenced. The immunoSEQ Assay was used to sequence the TCRbeta CDR3 regions. What TCRdb holds here is the immuneACCESS table cut down to in-frame rearrangements. Part of the clones is not present; checked against another copy, under half of the missing clones reflect an unresolved V gene, and the others are unexplained. In all, the sample holds about 49,000 clones, and 81% of those were seen once. Around 6.8% of the sample lies in the top ten. Concerning this clone itself: Its cognate antigen has yet to be identified. Base quality data are lacking; no much larger clone is found one base away. The sample holds other DNA sequences that translate to the same CDR3.

General conclusions and limits of the study: After ivuxolimab, more expanded clones were found on average in CD8+ T cells than in CD4+ T cells. At doses from 0.1 to 3.0 mg/kg, clonal expansion was seen in both CD4+ and CD8+ blood T cells between baseline and week 6. Which antigens the clonally expanded peripheral T cells were specific for was not determined. Low levels of normalized T-cell clonal expansion were also seen in some patients who did not respond. Partial responders in the 0.1-3.0 mg/kg groups had among the lowest normalized peripheral clonal expansion, especially among CD8+ T cells.

The TCR was taken from an adult with an advanced solid tumor such as melanoma, head and neck, liver or kidney cancer. This specimen was CD4+ or CD8+ T cells sorted from blood, taken in a trial of the OX40 agonist ivuxolimab. The sequence joins TRBV9 to TRBJ2-1; 11 of the junction bases match TRBD2. The encoded CDR3 is CASSATSGSYNEQFF. The bases read TGTGCCAGCAGCGCTACTAGCGGGAGCTACAATGAGCAGTTCTTC.